What follows is one T cell receptor (beta chain) and its context. What it recognizes is unknown. Per germline, CDR1 SEHNR and CDR2 FQNEAQ (reference sequence). This CDR3 is built from 14 residues. The V end lost 5 bases, the J end lost 2 bases, and 13 bases lay between the germline ends. Primers included in the PCR were 60 Vbeta and 13 Jbeta primers. Assay: immunoSEQ multiplex PCR; the TCRdb copy retains only in-frame clones and omits some. The sample lists 120,000 or so clones, 75% occurring once. The data belong to a study of cytomegalovirus exposure and HLA in healthy donors. Overall study results and limits: In vitro, a few CMV-associated chains proved specific for CMV antigens. The later analysis indicated that the majority of CMV-associated TCR beta chains appeared HLA-restricted.

Specimen: PBMCs. The chain carries TRBV7-9 and TRBJ2-7, with D perhaps TRBD1 (6 bases). The source is a woman in her forties in good health and CMV-seropositive. CDR3 amino acids: CASSHPDRTYEQYF. The CDR3 DNA is TGTGCCAGCAGCCACCCGGACAGAACCTACGAGCAGTACTTC.